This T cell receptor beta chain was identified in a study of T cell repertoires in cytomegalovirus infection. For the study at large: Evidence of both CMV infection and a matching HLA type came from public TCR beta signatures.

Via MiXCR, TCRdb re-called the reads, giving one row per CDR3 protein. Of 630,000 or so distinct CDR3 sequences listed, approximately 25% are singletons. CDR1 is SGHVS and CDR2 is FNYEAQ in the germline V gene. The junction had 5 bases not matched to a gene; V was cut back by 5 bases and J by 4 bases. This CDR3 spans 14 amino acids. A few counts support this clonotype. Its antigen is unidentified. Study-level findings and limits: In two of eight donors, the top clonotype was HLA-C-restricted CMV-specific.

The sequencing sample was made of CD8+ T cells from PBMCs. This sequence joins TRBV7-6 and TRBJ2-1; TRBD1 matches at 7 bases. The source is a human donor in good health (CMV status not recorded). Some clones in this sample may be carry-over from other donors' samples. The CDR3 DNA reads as TGTGCCAGCAGCCATCCGGGACAGTACAATGAGCAGTTCTTC. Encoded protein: CASSHPGQYNEQFF.